This T cell receptor (beta chain) appears in the sequencing data of a study of PD-L1 blockade in urothelial cancer. About the study: Each patient had 0 to 3 earlier chemotherapy regimens. Researchers looked at the blood 3 weeks (second dose) and 6 weeks after treatment began. T cells numbered a median of approximately 150,000 in the blood samples.

TCRdb keeps only in-frame clones here, not all; method: immunoSEQ multiplex PCR. The sample lists 35,000 to 55,000 clones, about four fifths occurring once. This CDR3 has 17 residues. V was cut by 4 bases and J by 2 bases, with 20 bases left in between. Germline-derived CDR1 and CDR2 are SGHDT and YYEEEE. The time point is: peripheral blood 6 weeks after treatment start. The sequenced sample was PBMCs, obtained around atezolizumab (anti-PD-L1) treatment. The chain carries TRBV5-6 and TRBJ2-3, with D perhaps matching TRBD2 (6 bases). The receptor was derived from a man in his sixties with urothelial cancer. The CDR3 reads CASSILARATTTDTQYF. CDR3 nucleotide sequence: TGTGCCAGCAGCATACTAGCACGCGCAACCACCACAGATACGCAGTATTTT.